This passage covers 13 T cell receptor beta chains from one sample sequenced in a study of OX40 agonist ivuxolimab in advanced cancers. The table came from immunoSEQ multiplex PCR; TCRdb's copy has only in-frame clones and leaves some out. Of about 62,000 clones listed, over 75% are singletons. Here the sequenced sample was CD4+ or CD8+ T cells sorted from blood, taken in a trial of the OX40 agonist ivuxolimab. These receptors originate from an adult with an advanced solid tumor such as melanoma, head and neck, liver or kidney cancer.

This chain connects TRBV28 to TRBJ1-5, with TRBD1 as a possible D gene (5 bases). The CDR3 is 18 amino acids. Germline CDR1 is MDHEN and CDR2 is SYDVKM. Trimming shortened V by 2 bases and J by 5 bases, and 22 bases separated the two germline ends. The DNA for the CDR3 is TGTGCCAGCAGTTTAATAGCCAGGGTAGAATTAGTGGATCAGCCCCAGCATTTT. As protein: CASSLIARVELVDQPQHF.

The CDR3 nucleotides read TGTGCCAGCAGCCCGACAGGGGCACCTATCAACACTGAAGCTTTCTTT. This translates into CASSPTGAPINTEAFF. The chain couples TRBV11-1 to TRBJ1-1; 8 bases agree with TRBD1. The CDR3 totals 16 residues. V shed 5 bases, J shed 2 bases, and the junction held 10 bases outside the gene matches. Germline CDR1 reads SGHAT; CDR2 reads FQDESV (reference sequence).

The rearrangement joins TRBV7-9 to TRBJ2-7; tentative D call: TRBD2 (7 bases). Germline lookup yields CDR1 SEHNR and CDR2 FQNEAQ (reference sequence). CDR3 length: 15 amino acids. V was cut by 5 bases and J by 2 bases, with 16 bases left in between. CDR3 region: CASSASGGPPYEQYV. The CDR3 DNA is TGTGCCAGCAGCGCCTCCGGGGGGCCACCCTACGAGCAGTACGTC.

The V gene is TRBV7-9, the J gene TRBJ1-5, with D maybe TRBD1 (6 bases). Germline V gene lookup returns CDR1 SEHNR and CDR2 FQNEAQ (reference sequence). The CDR3 length is 13 residues. Trimming shortened V by 3 bases and J by 5 bases, and 8 bases separated the two germline ends. In nucleotides, the CDR3 is TGTGCCAGCAGCTTGGAGGGGGATCAGCCCCAGCATTTT. Its translation is CASSLEGDQPQHF.

The table lists this clone with a count of one. The rearrangement uses TRBV19 and TRBJ2-1; no definite D call. V was cut by 0 bases and J by 10 bases, with 7 bases left in between. CDR3 length: 12 residues. The germline V gene encodes CDR1 LNHDA and CDR2 SQIVND (reference sequence). The CDR3 loop is CASSIDRGEQFF. The CDR3 DNA reads as TGTGCCAGTAGTATAGATCGTGGGGAGCAGTTCTTC.

The chain carries TRBV5-1 and TRBJ2-3, with 11 bases matching TRBD2. Germline trimming cut 3 bases from V and 2 bases from J; bases unmatched to any gene: 5. CDR1 and CDR2 from the germline V gene are SGHRS and YFSETQ. The CDR3 covers 16 residues. CDR3 region: CASSSGTSGPTDTQYF. CDR3 DNA: TGCGCCAGCAGCTCCGGGACTAGCGGCCCCACAGATACGCAGTATTTT.

CDR3 bases: TGTGCCAGCAGTTCAACCGGACAGGCGAAGGGCTACACCTTC. The encoded protein is CASSSTGQAKGYTF. The chain recombines TRBV6-6 with TRBJ1-2; 7 positions match TRBD1. V dropped 4 bases and J dropped 8; count of bases not matched to a gene: 10. In germline, CDR1 is MNHNY, CDR2 SVGAGI (reference sequence). CDR3 length equals 14 residues.

The J gene is TRBJ2-1, the V gene TRBV6-1, with 12 bases lining up with TRBD2. Germline CDR1 MNHNS, CDR2 SASEGT. The trim removed 2 bases at V and 16 bases at J, leaving 12 bases unmatched. This CDR3 spans 15 amino acids. Here the CDR3 reads CASSESGTSGSRFFF. The CDR3 DNA is TGTGCCAGCAGTGAAAGTGGGACTAGCGGGTCCCGGTTCTTCTTC.

The chain joins TRBV4-1 to TRBJ1-5, with D tentatively TRBD1 (6 bases). Trimming stripped 0 bases from V and 2 bases from J, with 11 bases between. Per germline, CDR1 MGHRA and CDR2 YSYEKL. This CDR3 is built from 16 residues. The CDR3 reads CASSQENRVGNQPQHF. The CDR3 DNA reads as TGCGCCAGCAGCCAAGAAAACAGGGTGGGCAATCAGCCCCAGCATTTT.

This chain links TRBV7-2 with TRBJ2-7; D unclear. Germline CDR1 reads SGHTA; CDR2 reads FQGNSA. Trimming stripped 5 bases from V and 5 bases from J, with 13 bases between. The CDR3 has 13 amino acids. CDR3 DNA: TGTGCCAGCAGCCCACACCGCGCGGACGAGCAGTACTTC. This gives the protein CASSPHRADEQYF. Looking up the rest from reference TRBV7-2 and TRBJ2-7 gives the full variable domain: GAGVSQSPSNKVTEKGKDVELRCDPISGHTALYWYRQSLGQGLEFLIYFQGNSAPDKSGLPSDRFSAERTGGSVSTLTIQRTQQEDSAVYLCASSPHRADEQYFGPGTRLTVT.

This chain uses TRBV19 with TRBJ1-1; tentative D call: TRBD1 (5 bases). The germline V gene encodes CDR1 LNHDA and CDR2 SQIVND (reference sequence). The length of the CDR3 is 13 residues. Trimming left V 5 bases short and J 11 bases short, with 18 bases between. The DNA for the CDR3 is TGTGCCAGTAGTGAGTCTGGGCAGGGCGGCGCTTTCTTT. Its translation is CASSESGQGGAFF. The full variable domain, its missing parts supplied by reference TRBV19 and TRBJ1-1, is DGGITQSPKYLFRKEGQNVTLSCEQNLNHDAMYWYRQDPGQGLRLIYYSQIVNDFQKGDIAEGYSVSREKKESFPLTVTSAQKNPTAFYLCASSESGQGGAFFGQGTRLTVV.

This clone was counted only a few times. This rearrangement joins TRBV19 to TRBJ2-1; a possible D gene is TRBD2 (6 bases). The V gene's germline CDR1 is LNHDA and CDR2 SQIVND (reference sequence). The CDR3 loop spans 15 amino acids. The V end was cut by 3 bases, the J end by 6 bases, with 15 bases between. In nucleotides, the CDR3 is TGTGCCAGTAGTATCGGGACTGCCTCGGGCAATGAGCAGTTCTTC. Translating gives CASSIGTASGNEQFF.

The chain uses TRBV5-4 and TRBJ2-3; D perhaps matches TRBD1 (6 bases). The CDR3 is made up of 15 amino acids. Germline V gives CDR1 SGHNT, CDR2 YYREEE (reference sequence). The V gene lost 1 base and the J gene lost 6 bases, with 15 bases spanning the gap. This chain's CDR3 is CASSLRRGPEDTQYF. The DNA of the CDR3 is TGTGCCAGCAGCTTGCGCAGGGGACCAGAGGATACGCAGTATTTT.